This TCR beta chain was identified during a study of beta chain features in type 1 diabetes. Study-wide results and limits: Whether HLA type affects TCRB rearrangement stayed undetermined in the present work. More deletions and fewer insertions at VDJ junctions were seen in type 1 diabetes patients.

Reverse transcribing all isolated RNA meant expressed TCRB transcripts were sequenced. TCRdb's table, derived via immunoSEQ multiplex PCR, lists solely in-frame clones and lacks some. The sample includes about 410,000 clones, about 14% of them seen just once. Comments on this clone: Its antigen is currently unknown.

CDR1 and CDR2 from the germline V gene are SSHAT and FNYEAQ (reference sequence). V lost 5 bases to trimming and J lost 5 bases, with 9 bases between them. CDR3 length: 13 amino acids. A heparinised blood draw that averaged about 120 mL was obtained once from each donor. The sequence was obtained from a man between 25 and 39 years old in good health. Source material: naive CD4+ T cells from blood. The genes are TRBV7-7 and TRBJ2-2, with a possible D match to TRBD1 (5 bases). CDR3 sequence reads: CASSKPGTGELFF. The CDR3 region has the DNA TGTGCCAGCAGCAAACCAGGGACCGGGGAGCTGTTTTTT.